The present T cell receptor beta chain was sequenced within a study of cytomegalovirus exposure and HLA in healthy donors. Use of 60 Vbeta and 13 Jbeta primers characterized the PCR. Only in-frame clones appear in the TCRdb table, and some are missing; sequencing was by immunoSEQ multiplex PCR. Found here are 150,000 to 200,000 clones, 75% to 80% of them singletons; the top ten hold around 3.1%. Comments on this clone: Its target is not known.

Study-level points and caveats: In a later analysis, several top co-occurrence clusters appeared linked to parvovirus B19, influenza, CMV and Epstein-Barr virus. Exclusion as indistinguishable affected some V segments, including TRBV6-2 and TRBV6-3. Cytomegalovirus association was assigned to about 150 TCR beta chains. Later findings reportedly placed an Asian-associated ancestry cluster below the approximately 650-donor mean for N-insertions.

Trimming at V came to 1 base and at J to 3 bases, leaving 2 bases not matched to a gene. This CDR3 contains 14 residues. Germline CDR1 SNHLY, CDR2 FYNNEI. The chain carries TRBV2 and TRBJ2-7; 8 bases align to TRBD2. The origin of this receptor is a woman aged 40 to 50 in good health and CMV-seronegative. The sequencing sample was made of PBMCs. The CDR3 reads CASSEEGTSYEQYF. The CDR3 coding sequence is TGTGCCAGCAGTGAAGAGGGGACTAGCTACGAGCAGTACTTC.